This T cell receptor (beta chain) comes out of a study of CD8 T cells in ankylosing spondylitis. The authors made TCR beta libraries by quantitative 5'-RACE with molecular barcodes. Each CDR3 protein is one row after TCRdb ran MiXCR on the 5' RACE reads. This table has 700,000 or so distinct CDR3 sequences, around 20% appearing once. Trimming took 3 bases from V and 3 from J, leaving 12 bases between them. This CDR3 has 14 residues. Study-wide results and limits: Some of these motif variants have turned up before, in reports on reactive arthritis synovial fluid and blood. Clones linked with disease were CD8+ and fairly uncommon in the peripheral blood. Clones linked to disease were reported to show significant enrichment in matched ankylosing spondylitis synovial fluid. The study identified a TCR beta motif of roughly eight highly homologous variants that appeared characteristic of ankylosing spondylitis blood.

This clonotype was detected a few times. As yet, its antigen is unknown. This chain connects TRBV12-3 or TRBV12-4 to TRBJ2-7; D remains ambiguous. The receptor's source is a male donor with ankylosing spondylitis. The sample was blood, either unsorted or a sorted T cell fraction (not recorded which). CDR3 protein: CASSLVRADYEQYF. CDR3 DNA sequence: TGTGCCAGCAGTTTGGTCCGGGCTGACTACGAGCAGTACTTC.